The 26 T cell receptor beta chains given below trace back to one sample, sequenced in a study of T-cell reconstitution after alpha-beta-depleted transplantation in children. The library targeted TCRbeta and was prepared with unique molecular identifiers. TCRdb reanalysed the PCR reads using MiXCR and keeps one entry per CDR3 protein. The sample shows 580,000 or so distinct CDR3 sequences, 23% of them seen only once. The material was PBMCs, mostly from graft donor cells, obtained 360 days after TCRalphabeta/CD19-depleted stem cell transplant. These TCRs come from a boy younger than two who had a stem cell transplant for acute myeloid leukemia, so the T cells may come from the graft donor.

There are many counts of this clonotype. This sequence joins TRBV12-3 or TRBV12-4 and TRBJ2-1; TRBD1 or TRBD2 may be the D gene (6 bases each). V gave up 3 bases and J gave up 10 bases, with 13 bases separating them. The CDR3 extends over 13 amino acids. The CDR3 reads CASSFVGGREQFF. The DNA of the CDR3 is TGTGCCAGCAGTTTTGTGGGGGGCAGGGAGCAGTTCTTC.

This clonotype was seen a few times. The genes are TRBV7-3 and TRBJ2-3, with 7 bases that match TRBD1. Looked up from germline, CDR1 is SGHTA and CDR2 is FQGTGA. The V segment lost 5 bases and the J segment 1 base; nucleotides outside the gene matches: 3. The CDR3 consists of 14 residues. The CDR3 protein is CASSQGVRTDTQYF. In nucleotides, the CDR3 is TGTGCCAGCAGCCAGGGGGTACGCACAGATACGCAGTATTTT.

Concerning this clonotype itself: This may come from a read error, since a much larger clone is one base off. Without the conserved terminal phenylalanine or tryptophan, this CDR3 likely stems from a read error. The rearrangement uses TRBV20-1 and TRBJ1-4; D perhaps matches TRBD1 (5 bases). Trimming stripped 3 bases from V and 8 bases from J, with 13 bases between. The CDR3 is 13 amino acids. Looked up from germline, CDR1 is DFQATT and CDR2 is SNEGSKA (reference sequence). CDR3 nucleotide sequence: TGCAGTGCTAGTCGGGACGAGGAGGAAAAACTGTTTTGT. Protein product: CSASRDEEEKLFC.

This clonotype was seen more than once but under ten times. The rearrangement uses TRBV20-1 and TRBJ1-6; weak D call: TRBD1 (6 bases). The CDR3 contains 16 residues. CDR1 and CDR2 (germline): DFQATT, SNEGSKA (reference sequence). V lost 6 bases and J 4 bases, leaving 19 bases between the germline ends. The CDR3 nucleotides read TGCAGTGCCCTGGGGGTGACCGGGACATATAATTCACCCCTCCACTTT. Its protein product is CSALGVTGTYNSPLHF.

V usage is TRBV29-1 and J usage is TRBJ2-3; 7 nucleotides match TRBD2. This CDR3 comprises 14 residues. The junction had 9 bases not matched to a gene; V was cut back by 7 bases and J by 2 bases. Germline-derived CDR1 and CDR2 are SQVTM and ANQGSEA. Written as DNA, the CDR3 is TGCAGCGGCCACCCGGGACTACACACAGATACGCAGTATTTT. It is translated as CSGHPGLHTDTQYF.

The V call is TRBV4-1, the J call TRBJ2-1, with a tentative D call TRBD2 (5 bases). Trimming stripped 4 bases from V and 0 bases from J, with 13 bases between. The CDR3 totals 16 residues. Germline V CDR1 and CDR2: MGHRA, YSYEKL. CDR3 nucleotide sequence: TGCGCCAGCAGCCTAGAGAGGGTAAGCTCCTACAATGAGCAGTTCTTC. Encoded protein: CASSLERVSSYNEQFF.

This clonotype came up many times. CDR3 in DNA: TGTGCCAGCAGTTACGACAGGGAGGTAGCTAATGAAAAACTGTTTTTT. Translation: CASSYDREVANEKLFF. The chain recombines TRBV6-5 with TRBJ1-4; TRBD1 aligns across 7 bases. V dropped 2 bases and J dropped 3; count of bases not matched to a gene: 6. The CDR3 runs 16 residues. CDR1 and CDR2 (germline): MNHEY, SVGAGI.

This clonotype was counted between two and nine times. V usage is TRBV6-5 and J usage is TRBJ1-4; 11 nucleotides align to TRBD1. The V gene's germline CDR1 is MNHEY and CDR2 SVGAGI. CDR3 length equals 15 residues. J gave up 10 bases and V 4 bases, and 8 bases lay outside the gene matches. CDR3 sequence: CASSLVPGQGGKLFF. CDR3 sequence (DNA): TGTGCCAGCAGTTTGGTGCCGGGACAGGGGGGAAAACTGTTTTTT.

This clonotype was found a few times. The gene calls are TRBV29-1 and TRBJ1-1; the match to TRBD1 covers 10 bases. The CDR3 has 14 amino acids. Germline values: CDR1 SQVTM, CDR2 ANQGSEA. V gave up 7 bases and J gave up 5 bases; unmatched junction bases: 10. This CDR3 reads CSATGQGFRTEAFF. The CDR3 DNA reads TGCAGCGCGACGGGACAGGGGTTTAGGACTGAAGCTTTCTTT.

The CDR3 is CASSIGLLRGNNEQFF. The CDR3 coding sequence is TGTGCCAGCAGTATTGGACTATTGAGGGGAAACAATGAGCAGTTCTTC. This chain links TRBV2 with TRBJ2-1; possible D gene TRBD2, 6 bases. There are 16 residues in the CDR3. Deletions cut 5 bases from V and 5 bases from J, with 19 bases between. Germline values: CDR1 SNHLY, CDR2 FYNNEI.

The chain carries TRBV29-1 and TRBJ1-2; TRBD1 agrees at 7 bases. This CDR3 comprises 14 residues. Germline CDR1 SQVTM, CDR2 ANQGSEA. Germline trimming cut 6 bases from V and 2 bases from J; bases unmatched to any gene: 9. CDR3 residues: CSVLQGLANYGYTF. The CDR3 DNA reads as TGCAGCGTCCTACAGGGGTTAGCGAACTATGGCTACACCTTC.

This clonotype was detected once. The rearrangement links TRBV10-3 to TRBJ1-4; 9 bases fit TRBD1. Per the germline V gene, CDR1 is ENHRY and CDR2 is SYGVKD. The CDR3 contains 14 residues. After removal of 6 bases from V and 6 bases from J, the junction contained 5 bases not matched to a gene. CDR3: CAISAGTGYEKLFF. Here the CDR3 DNA reads TGTGCCATCAGCGCCGGGACAGGGTATGAAAAACTGTTTTTT.

This clonotype was counted at least ten times. The chain uses TRBV28 and TRBJ2-5; 8 positions match TRBD1. The CDR3 runs to 16 residues. The germline V gene has CDR1 MDHEN and CDR2 SYDVKM. The ends lost 3 bases at V and 1 base at J; junction bases unmatched: 7. The CDR3 DNA reads TGTGCCAGCAGTTTGCCTTGGACAGGGCCCCAAGAGACCCAGTACTTC. Translating gives CASSLPWTGPQETQYF.

This clonotype has a count of ten or more. The chain couples TRBV20-1 to TRBJ1-4; weak D call: TRBD1 (6 bases). Trimming took off 0 bases at V and 4 bases at J, with 9 bases between the two ends. CDR3 length: 14 residues. Germline lookup yields CDR1 DFQATT and CDR2 SNEGSKA (reference sequence). CDR3 residues: CSAREGGGNEKLFF. CDR3 nucleotides: TGCAGTGCTAGAGAAGGAGGGGGTAATGAAAAACTGTTTTTT.

This clonotype was observed a handful of times. J is TRBJ2-5 and V is TRBV29-1; TRBD2 agrees at 13 bases. CDR3 length: 16 residues. Germline CDR1 SQVTM, CDR2 ANQGSEA. The J segment lost 5 bases and the V segment lost 6 bases, leaving 12 bases of the junction unmatched. The CDR3 is CSVEILAGGPGETQYF. The CDR3 DNA is TGCAGCGTGGAGATACTAGCGGGGGGGCCTGGGGAGACCCAGTACTTC. The whole variable domain, filled in from reference TRBV29-1 and TRBJ2-5, reads SAVISQKPSRDICQRGTSLTIQCQVDSQVTMMFWYRQQPGQSLTLIATANQGSEATYESGFVIDKFPISRPNLTFSTLTVSNMSPEDSSIYLCSVEILAGGPGETQYFGPGTRLLVL.

This clonotype turned up a few times. J is TRBJ2-1 and V is TRBV20-1; 8 nucleotides match TRBD1. The CDR3 is 15 amino acids. V dropped 3 bases and J dropped 8; count of bases not matched to a gene: 12. CDR1 and CDR2 from the germline V gene are DFQATT and SNEGSKA (reference sequence). The CDR3 DNA follows: TGCAGTGCTAGGGACCGGGACAGGATTATCGATGAGCAGTTCTTC. Amino acid sequence: CSARDRDRIIDEQFF.

This clonotype was found many times. The V gene is TRBV20-1, the J gene TRBJ1-5, with D possibly TRBD1 on 6 matching bases. The V gene's germline CDR1 is DFQATT and CDR2 SNEGSKA (reference sequence). V lost 0 bases, J lost 5 bases, and 14 bases lay in between. The CDR3 length is 15 residues. The CDR3 reads CSARDWGAGYQPQHF. CDR3 nucleotide sequence: TGCAGTGCTAGAGATTGGGGGGCAGGGTATCAGCCCCAGCATTTT.

The chain joins TRBV15 to TRBJ2-3; 7 bases are shared with TRBD2. V shed 6 bases, J shed 3 bases, and the junction held 9 bases outside the gene matches. CDR3 length equals 15 residues. Per germline, CDR1 LNHNV and CDR2 YYDKDF (reference sequence). CDR3 DNA sequence: TGTGCCACCAGTCTGAGCGGGGTTCGGACAGATACGCAGTATTTT. Translated: CATSLSGVRTDTQYF.

The rearrangement joins TRBV15 to TRBJ2-5, with unresolved D. Germline V CDR1 and CDR2: LNHNV, YYDKDF (reference sequence). Trimming left V 6 bases short and J 2 bases short, with 4 bases between. CDR3 length: 11 amino acids. The CDR3 DNA reads as TGTGCCACCAGGAGTCAAGAGACCCAGTACTTC. Translation gives CATRSQETQYF.

Only a few counts were recorded for this clonotype. The chain has TRBV4-1 and TRBJ2-3; TRBD2 is a possible D gene (5 bases). The germline V gene encodes CDR1 MGHRA and CDR2 YSYEKL. Trimming took 6 bases from V and 2 from J, leaving 9 bases between them. This CDR3 is 13 amino acids long. The DNA for the CDR3 is TGCGCCAGCAGGGAGGTGTCCACAGATACGCAGTATTTT. Translating gives CASREVSTDTQYF.

The chain joins TRBV12-3 or TRBV12-4 to TRBJ2-3, with D possibly being TRBD2 (6 bases). CDR3 length: 13 amino acids. V was trimmed by 6 bases and J by 10 bases, leaving 17 bases between them. The CDR3 loop reads CASRDTLGGAQYF. The CDR3 bases are TGTGCCAGCAGGGACACGTTGGGAGGTGCGCAGTATTTT.

The V gene is TRBV7-9, the J gene TRBJ1-4; tentative D call: TRBD1 (5 bases). V was trimmed by 1 base and J by 8 bases, leaving 14 bases between them. The CDR3 runs 15 residues. Germline CDR1 is SEHNR and CDR2 is FQNEAQ (reference sequence). The CDR3 spells CASSLVGGASEKLFF. CDR3 nucleotides: TGTGCCAGCAGCTTAGTTGGGGGAGCATCAGAAAAACTGTTTTTT.

This clonotype occurred a few times. The gene calls are TRBV20-1 and TRBJ2-1; weak D call: TRBD2 (5 bases). The CDR3 is made up of 12 amino acids. V was pared by 5 bases and J by 6 bases, with 11 bases between. Germline V gives CDR1 DFQATT, CDR2 SNEGSKA (reference sequence). In DNA, the CDR3 is TGCAGTGCTCCCCGGGGTGGCAATGAGCAGTTCTTC. This codes for CSAPRGGNEQFF.

This clonotype was found a few times. This chain links TRBV12-5 with TRBJ2-3; D is unresolved. This CDR3 has 12 residues. Trimming took off 1 base at V and 6 bases at J, with 5 bases between the two ends. Per the germline V gene, CDR1 is LGHNT and CDR2 is FRNRAP. DNA of the CDR3: TGTGCTAGTGGTTTGGCCCGGGATACGCAGTATTTT. Its translation: CASGLARDTQYF. The whole variable domain, remainder taken from reference TRBV12-5 and TRBJ2-3, is DARVTQTPRHKVTEMGQEVTMRCQPILGHNTVFWYRQTMMQGLELLAYFRNRAPLDDSGMPKDRFSAEMPDATLATLKIQPSEPRDSAVYFCASGLARDTQYFGPGTRLTVL.

The rearrangement joins TRBV7-2 to TRBJ2-1, with TRBD2 matching 7 bases. Germline CDR1 SGHTA, CDR2 FQGNSA. The trim removed 1 base at V and 15 bases at J, leaving 12 bases unmatched. The CDR3 extends over 14 amino acids. Written as DNA, the CDR3 is TGTGCCAGCAGCTTAGTTGGACTAGTTGTGGAACTGTTCTTC. This codes for CASSLVGLVVELFF.

This clonotype was counted ten times or more. This chain joins TRBV12-3 or TRBV12-4 and TRBJ2-1, with TRBD1 identical over 7 bases. V was pared by 5 bases and J by 5 bases, with 3 bases of the junction left unmatched. The CDR3 is made up of 13 amino acids. The CDR3 loop reads CASSSGQDNEQFF. The CDR3 nucleotides read TGTGCCAGCAGTAGCGGACAGGACAATGAGCAGTTCTTC.